This T cell receptor (beta chain) comes out of a study of OX40 agonist ivuxolimab in advanced cancers. Sequenced by immunoSEQ multiplex PCR; TCRdb stores in-frame clones only, minus some. This repertoire shows 60,000 to 75,000 clones, approximately 85% found once; its top ten account for roughly 1%. This CDR3 has 15 residues. Germline lookup yields CDR1 MNHEY and CDR2 SMNVEV (reference sequence). Trimming removed 7 bases from V and 7 bases from J, with 17 bases in between. This TCR was sampled from an adult with an advanced solid tumor such as melanoma, head and neck, liver or kidney cancer. The V and J genes are TRBV27 and TRBJ1-6; maybe TRBD1 (5 bases). The sample consisted of CD4+ or CD8+ T cells sorted from blood, taken in a trial of the OX40 agonist ivuxolimab. The CDR3 sequence: CASTTTESKNSPLHF. The CDR3 DNA follows: TGTGCCAGCACGACGACAGAAAGTAAGAATTCACCCCTCCACTTT.